The 17 T cell receptor beta chains in this list originate from one sample, sequenced in a study of cytomegalovirus exposure and HLA in healthy donors. Primers: 60 Vbeta forward and 13 Jbeta reverse. Repertoires were generated with immunoSEQ multiplex PCR, while TCRdb's copy carries only in-frame clones and drops some. Its table records over 100,000 clones. Specimen: PBMCs. Receptors were obtained from a man aged 18 to 29 in good health and CMV-seronegative.

The chain has TRBV9 and TRBJ1-1, with D maybe TRBD1 (6 bases). The CDR3 is 13 residues long. With 3 bases removed from V and 6 bases from J, the gap between germline ends came to 12 bases. Germline V gene lookup returns CDR1 SGDLS and CDR2 YYNGEE. CDR3 nucleotides: TGTGCCAGCAGCGCACAGGGTTCCCCTGAAGCTTTCTTT. It codes for CASSAQGSPEAFF.

The chain employs TRBV27 and TRBJ2-7, with 8 bases aligning to TRBD1. The CDR3 has 13 amino acids. From germline, CDR1 is MNHEY and CDR2 SMNVEV (reference sequence). With 5 bases clipped from V and 6 bases from J, the junction kept 6 bases outside the gene matches. The CDR3 coding sequence is TGTGCCAGCAGTCCGCGGACAGGGCGCGAGCAGTACTTC. It codes for CASSPRTGREQYF.

The chain links TRBV27 to TRBJ2-5; D is unresolved. Germline V gene data show CDR1 as MNHEY and CDR2 as SMNVEV (reference sequence). V was pared by 6 bases and J by 5 bases, with 13 bases between. This CDR3 contains 13 residues. CDR3 DNA sequence: TGTGCCAGCAGCAATCAGGTTGGCGAGACCCAGTACTTC. Amino acids: CASSNQVGETQYF.

The rearrangement joins TRBV4-3 to TRBJ1-2; D is possibly TRBD1 (6 bases). CDR1 and CDR2 (germline): LGHNA, YSLEER. The CDR3 runs 15 residues. Trimming took off 0 bases at V and 3 bases at J, with 11 bases between the two ends. The DNA of the CDR3 is TGCGCCAGCAGCCAAGACTACAGGGTGGACTATGGCTACACCTTC. Translating it yields CASSQDYRVDYGYTF.

The J gene is TRBJ2-7, the V gene TRBV6-1, with D possibly TRBD2 on 6 matching bases. V was pared by 5 bases and J by 1 base, with 9 bases between. The germline V gene has CDR1 MNHNS and CDR2 SASEGT. The CDR3 runs to 13 residues. DNA of the CDR3: TGTGCCAGCAGTCCACTAGCATCCTACGAGCAGTACTTC. Translating gives CASSPLASYEQYF.

The chain is built from TRBV27 and TRBJ2-5; 10 bases are a match to TRBD2. Germline CDR1 reads MNHEY; CDR2 reads SMNVEV (reference sequence). The V gene end was trimmed by 6 bases and the J gene end by 5 bases; junction bases not matched to a gene: 12. This CDR3 spans 16 amino acids. The CDR3 is CASRPGAGGPFETQYF. The CDR3, as DNA: TGTGCCAGCAGGCCCGGAGCGGGAGGGCCCTTTGAGACCCAGTACTTC.

As for this clone: Other nucleotide sequences from this sample produce the same CDR3. This chain uses TRBV18 with TRBJ1-2; D uncertain. Germline loops: CDR1 KGHSH, CDR2 LQKENI. V was shortened by 3 bases and J by 0 bases, with 5 bases between the two germline ends. This CDR3 is 13 amino acids long. The CDR3 bases are TGTGCCAGCTCACCCGGTACTAACTATGGCTACACCTTC. Its translation is CASSPGTNYGYTF.

The chain recombines TRBV6-6 with TRBJ1-5; TRBD1 might be the D (5 bases). The CDR3 contains 16 residues. Germline assignment: CDR1 MNHNY and CDR2 SVGAGI (reference sequence). Trimming stripped 5 bases from V and 5 bases from J, with 19 bases between. CDR3 residues: CASSPGLGVTDQPQHF. Here the CDR3 DNA reads TGTGCCAGCAGTCCCGGCTTAGGGGTTACGGATCAGCCCCAGCATTTT.

The rearrangement uses TRBV9 and TRBJ1-1, with D unresolved. The CDR3 has 15 amino acids. The germline V gene has CDR1 SGDLS and CDR2 YYNGEE. The V end lost 0 bases, the J end lost 1 base, and 10 bases lay between the germline ends. CDR3 nucleotide sequence: TGTGCCAGCAGCGTAGATCCGGGTCGGAACACTGAAGCTTTCTTT. It specifies CASSVDPGRNTEAFF.

The chain employs TRBV30 and TRBJ1-6; 7 positions agree with TRBD1. V gave up 0 bases and J gave up 9 bases; unmatched junction bases: 5. Germline V gene data show CDR1 as GTSNPN and CDR2 as SVGIG (reference sequence). The CDR3 length is 14 residues. Here the CDR3 DNA reads TGTGCCTGGAGTGTACGGGACAGTAGTTCACCCCTCCACTTT. Amino acids: CAWSVRDSSSPLHF.

The chain links TRBV15 to TRBJ1-2; D is undetermined. The germline V gene has CDR1 LNHNV and CDR2 YYDKDF (reference sequence). V dropped 0 bases and J dropped 5 bases, with 10 bases sitting between them. CDR3 length equals 14 residues. The CDR3 sequence is CATSRDEGWYGYTF. The CDR3 nucleotides read TGTGCCACCAGCAGAGATGAGGGATGGTATGGCTACACCTTC. Full variable domain (remainder filled in from reference TRBV15 and TRBJ1-2): DAMVIQNPRYQVTQFGKPVTLSCSQTLNHNVMYWYQQKSSQAPKLLFHYYDKDFNNEADTPDNFQSRRPNTSFCFLDIRSPGLGDTAMYLCATSRDEGWYGYTFGSGTRLTVV.

The rearrangement uses TRBV29-1 and TRBJ2-7, with TRBD1 matching 8 bases. Trimming at V came to 7 bases and at J to 2 bases, leaving 7 bases not matched to a gene. Germline assignment: CDR1 SQVTM and CDR2 ANQGSEA. There are 13 residues in the CDR3. CDR3 loop: CSACDRGTYEQYF. The CDR3 DNA follows: TGCAGCGCTTGTGACAGGGGAACCTACGAGCAGTACTTC.

The chain carries TRBV9 and TRBJ2-7; TRBD1 might be the D (6 bases). V dropped 0 bases and J dropped 7 bases, with 17 bases sitting between them. Germline V gene lookup returns CDR1 SGDLS and CDR2 YYNGEE. There are 15 residues in the CDR3. The CDR3 region has the DNA TGTGCCAGCAGCGTAGGTAGGGACAACGCCGGGGAGCAGTACTTC. Protein sequence: CASSVGRDNAGEQYF.

The V gene is TRBV5-4, the J gene TRBJ2-7; D possibly corresponds to TRBD1 (5 bases). The CDR3 contains 13 residues. With 0 bases removed from V and 4 bases from J, the gap between germline ends came to 8 bases. From germline, CDR1 is SGHNT and CDR2 YYREEE (reference sequence). The CDR3 loop reads CASSLGQYYEQYF. The CDR3 region has the DNA TGTGCCAGCAGCTTGGGACAGTATTACGAGCAGTACTTC.

This CDR3 reads CSVELPFGGNTIYF. The CDR3, as DNA: TGCAGCGTTGAACTGCCCTTCGGTGGAAACACCATATATTTT. This chain joins TRBV29-1 and TRBJ1-3; D gene uncertain. The CDR3 is 14 amino acids. The germline V and J ends were trimmed by 2 bases and 3 bases, with 11 bases remaining between them. Germline CDR1 reads SQVTM; CDR2 reads ANQGSEA.

This sequence joins TRBV5-5 and TRBJ2-3, with 10 bases that match TRBD2. CDR1 is SGHKS, CDR2 YYEKEE, per germline (reference sequence). The trim removed 3 bases at V and 10 bases at J, leaving 8 bases unmatched. The CDR3 is 14 amino acids. The CDR3 region is CASSWTSGWVAQYF. In nucleotides, the CDR3 is TGTGCCAGCAGCTGGACTAGCGGCTGGGTAGCGCAGTATTTT.

The gene calls are TRBV4-3 and TRBJ2-7, with TRBD2 identical over 14 bases. This CDR3 has 15 residues. Germline CDR1 LGHNA, CDR2 YSLEER. After removal of 4 bases from V and 6 bases from J, the junction contained 5 bases not matched to a gene. CDR3 nucleotide sequence: TGCGCCAGCAGCCGCGGACTAGCGGGAGGAAGCGAGCAGTACTTC. Its protein product is CASSRGLAGGSEQYF.